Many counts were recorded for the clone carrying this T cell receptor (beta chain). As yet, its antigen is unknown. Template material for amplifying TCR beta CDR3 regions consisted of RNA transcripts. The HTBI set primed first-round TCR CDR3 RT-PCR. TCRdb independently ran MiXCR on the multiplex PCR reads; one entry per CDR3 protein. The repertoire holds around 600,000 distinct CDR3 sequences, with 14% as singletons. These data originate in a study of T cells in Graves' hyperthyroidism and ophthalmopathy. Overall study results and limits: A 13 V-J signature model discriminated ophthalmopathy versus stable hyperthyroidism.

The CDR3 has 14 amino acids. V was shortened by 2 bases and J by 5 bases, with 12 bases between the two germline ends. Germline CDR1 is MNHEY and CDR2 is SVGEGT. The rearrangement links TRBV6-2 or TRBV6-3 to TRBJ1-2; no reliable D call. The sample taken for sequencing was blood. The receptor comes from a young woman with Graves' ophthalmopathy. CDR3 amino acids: CASSYEQALYGYTF. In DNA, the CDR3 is TGTGCCAGCAGTTACGAGCAGGCGTTATATGGCTACACCTTC.